The rows below give T cell receptor beta chains drawn from one sample of a study of T-cell reconstitution after alpha-beta-depleted transplantation in children. TCRdb re-analysed the PCR reads in MiXCR, keeping a single row per CDR3 protein. The sample includes 150,000 to 250,000 distinct CDR3 sequences, roughly 6.3% seen only once; the top ten take 4.5% to 5.5%. The starting material was PBMCs, obtained before TCRalphabeta/CD19-depleted stem cell transplant. These receptor sequences come from a girl under three years old with combined immunodeficiency, due to receive a stem cell transplant. Both conserved end residues are part of each CDR3. The D gene is left open where the match is weak. Size values are once, few and many counts, or a class for expanded clones, and some rows have none.

cdr3_aa: CASSLYPRGEQFF
cdr3_nt: TGTGCCAGCAGTTTATACCCTCGGGGAGAGCAGTTCTTC
j_call: TRBJ2-1
v_call: TRBV12-3/TRBV12-4
clone_size: many
d_call: .

cdr3_aa: CASSQGQITDTQYF
cdr3_nt: TGTGCCAGCAGCCAAGGACAGATCACAGATACGCAGTATTTT
j_call: TRBJ2-3
v_call: TRBV7-3
clone_size: many
d_call: .

cdr3_aa: CASSLNRMNYQETQYF
cdr3_nt: TGTGCCAGCAGCTTAAACAGAATGAATTACCAAGAGACCCAGTACTTC
j_call: TRBJ2-5
v_call: TRBV7-8
clone_size: many
d_call: .

cdr3_aa: CSVEGVGEYNEQFF
cdr3_nt: TGCAGCGTTGAAGGGGTGGGGGAATACAATGAGCAGTTCTTC
j_call: TRBJ2-1
v_call: TRBV29-1
clone_size: many
d_call: .

cdr3_aa: CASSQDTRGGNTIYF
cdr3_nt: TGCGCCAGCAGCCAAGATACCAGGGGAGGAAACACCATATATTTT
j_call: TRBJ1-3
v_call: TRBV4-1
clone_size: few
d_call: .

cdr3_aa: CSAKAGSGEQFF
cdr3_nt: TGCAGTGCTAAGGCCGGGAGCGGAGAGCAGTTCTTC
j_call: TRBJ2-1
v_call: TRBV20-1
clone_size: many
d_call: .

cdr3_aa: CSVEDGPLSSYNEQFF
cdr3_nt: TGCAGCGTTGAAGATGGGCCGTTGAGCTCCTACAATGAGCAGTTCTTC
j_call: TRBJ2-1
v_call: TRBV29-1
clone_size: many
d_call: .

cdr3_aa: CSVVLAGHEQYF
cdr3_nt: TGCAGCGTTGTACTAGCGGGGCACGAGCAGTACTTC
j_call: TRBJ2-7
v_call: TRBV29-1
clone_size: many
d_call: TRBD2

cdr3_aa: CASCGVAGTDTQYF
cdr3_nt: TGTGCCAGCTGCGGGGTGGCGGGCACAGATACGCAGTATTTT
j_call: TRBJ2-3
v_call: TRBV7-8
clone_size: many
d_call: .

cdr3_aa: CASSLESGRGEQFF
cdr3_nt: TGTGCCAGCAGCTTAGAAAGCGGGAGGGGTGAGCAGTTCTTC
j_call: TRBJ2-1
v_call: TRBV7-8
clone_size: many
d_call: TRBD2

cdr3_aa: CSARTGGGSYNEQFF
cdr3_nt: TGCAGCGCCCGCACAGGGGGCGGTTCCTACAATGAGCAGTTCTTC
j_call: TRBJ2-1
v_call: TRBV29-1
clone_size: few
d_call: TRBD1

cdr3_aa: CASSSKPLGVPNTGELFF
cdr3_nt: TGTGCCAGCAGCTCCAAGCCTTTAGGGGTCCCCAACACCGGGGAGCTGTTTTTT
j_call: TRBJ2-2
v_call: TRBV7-3
clone_size: once
d_call: .

cdr3_aa: CASSLGRGDTQYF
cdr3_nt: TGTGCCAGCAGCTTGGGCAGGGGCGATACGCAGTATTTT
j_call: TRBJ2-3
v_call: TRBV5-6
clone_size: many
d_call: .

cdr3_aa: CASSATSGGASEQFF
cdr3_nt: TGTGCCAGCAGCGCCACTAGCGGGGGGGCGAGTGAGCAGTTCTTC
j_call: TRBJ2-1
v_call: TRBV9
clone_size: many
d_call: TRBD2

cdr3_aa: CSAREVGLTLVGELFF
cdr3_nt: TGCAGTGCTAGAGAAGTGGGACTCACCTTAGTTGGGGAGCTGTTTTTT
j_call: TRBJ2-2
v_call: TRBV20-1
clone_size: many
d_call: .

cdr3_aa: CASSQEVWYEQYF
cdr3_nt: TGCGCCAGCAGCCAAGAAGTTTGGTACGAGCAGTACTTC
j_call: TRBJ2-7
v_call: TRBV4-1
clone_size: many
d_call: .

cdr3_aa: CASRLRQGGTEAFF
cdr3_nt: TGTGCCAGCAGACTCCGTCAGGGCGGGACTGAAGCTTTCTTT
j_call: TRBJ1-1
v_call: TRBV6-2/TRBV6-3
clone_size: .
d_call: .

cdr3_aa: CASSQVYWTAHDNEQFF
cdr3_nt: TGTGCCAGCAGCCAAGTTTACTGGACTGCTCACGACAATGAGCAGTTCTTC
j_call: TRBJ2-1
v_call: TRBV3-1
clone_size: many
d_call: .

cdr3_aa: CASSSSLTSVGAYEQYF
cdr3_nt: TGTGCCAGCAGCTCATCCCTGACTAGCGTGGGAGCCTACGAGCAGTACTTC
j_call: TRBJ2-7
v_call: TRBV7-9
clone_size: many
d_call: TRBD2

cdr3_aa: CASSQGTGKTYEQYF
cdr3_nt: TGTGCCAGCAGCCAAGGAACAGGCAAAACCTACGAGCAGTACTTC
j_call: TRBJ2-7
v_call: TRBV4-2
clone_size: many
d_call: .

cdr3_aa: CATRDGYIRREGPYNEQFF
cdr3_nt: TGTGCCACCAGGGACGGATATATTAGGCGGGAGGGCCCCTACAATGAGCAGTTCTTC
j_call: TRBJ2-1
v_call: TRBV24-1
clone_size: many
d_call: TRBD2

cdr3_aa: CASSQEGSGSEIYSGANVLTF
cdr3_nt: TGCGCCAGCAGCCAAGAAGGATCGGGGTCTGAAATATATTCTGGGGCCAACGTCCTGACTTTC
j_call: TRBJ2-6
v_call: TRBV4-1
clone_size: many
d_call: .

cdr3_aa: CASRLDTENEILFF
cdr3_nt: TGCGCCAGCAGACTGGACACCGAGAATGAAATACTGTTTTTT
j_call: TRBJ1-4
v_call: TRBV5-1
clone_size: .
d_call: .

cdr3_aa: CSGLAHEGNTIYF
cdr3_nt: TGCAGCGGCCTCGCTCATGAAGGAAACACCATATATTTT
j_call: TRBJ1-3
v_call: TRBV29-1
clone_size: many
d_call: .

cdr3_aa: CASRPALAGISYNEQFF
cdr3_nt: TGTGCCAGCAGACCAGCTCTAGCGGGGATATCCTACAATGAGCAGTTCTTC
j_call: TRBJ2-1
v_call: TRBV7-6
clone_size: many
d_call: TRBD2

cdr3_aa: CASSLGDYDTDTQYF
cdr3_nt: TGCGCCAGCAGCTTGGGGGACTACGACACAGATACGCAGTATTTT
j_call: TRBJ2-3
v_call: TRBV5-1
clone_size: many
d_call: TRBD2

cdr3_aa: CASSPGLAVYNEQFF
cdr3_nt: TGTGCCAGCAGCCCGGGACTAGCGGTCTACAATGAGCAGTTCTTC
j_call: TRBJ2-1
v_call: TRBV4-2
clone_size: many
d_call: TRBD2

cdr3_aa: CATEEYRGINYGYTF
cdr3_nt: TGTGCCACCGAAGAATACAGGGGGATCAACTATGGCTACACCTTC
j_call: TRBJ1-2
v_call: TRBV7-9
clone_size: .
d_call: TRBD1